The rows below give T cell receptor beta chains drawn from one sample of a study of blood T cell repertoires in COVID-19. This table comes from immunoSEQ multiplex PCR, and its TCRdb copy is limited to in-frame clones, with some not included. The profile shows around 140,000 clones, around 87% of them singletons. The sequenced sample consisted of PBMCs or T cells enriched from blood (not recorded which). The source is a man aged 55-75 years who had recovered from COVID-19. Each CDR3 is given with its conserved first and last residue. The D gene is left open where the match is weak. The listing skips clone size in some rows; elsewhere it reads once, few, many or a size class.

D: TRBD2; J: TRBJ2-3; size: NA; V: TRBV10-3; DNA: TGTGCCATCTCGGCTAGCGGGAGCACAGATACGCAGTATTTT; CDR3: CAISASGSTDTQYF
D: NA; J: TRBJ1-5; size: NA; V: TRBV15; DNA: TGTGCCACCAGCAGGGGTGGACAGACAATCCAGCCCCAGCATTTT; CDR3: CATSRGGQTIQPQHF
D: TRBD2; J: TRBJ2-3; size: NA; V: TRBV3-1/TRBV3-2; DNA: TGTGCCACCTCGGGACTAGACCATAGCACAGATACGCAGTATTTT; CDR3: CATSGLDHSTDTQYF
D: NA; J: TRBJ2-3; size: NA; V: TRBV11-3; DNA: TGTGCCAGCAGCTGGCGGGGCACAGATACGCAGTATTTT; CDR3: CASSWRGTDTQYF
D: NA; J: TRBJ2-3; size: NA; V: TRBV19; DNA: TGTGCCAGTAGTAATTGGAGGGAAGGTACAGATACGCAGTATTTT; CDR3: CASSNWREGTDTQYF
D: NA; J: TRBJ1-1; size: NA; V: TRBV2; DNA: TGTGCCAGCTCCTTGGACAGCAACACTGAAGCTTTCTTT; CDR3: CASSLDSNTEAFF
D: TRBD2; J: TRBJ2-7; size: NA; V: TRBV5-1; DNA: TGCGCCAGCAGCTTGGCCAGGACTAGCGGGGGGTCGAGCTCCTACGAGCAGTACTTC; CDR3: CASSLARTSGGSSSYEQYF
D: NA; J: TRBJ2-1; size: NA; V: TRBV19; DNA: TGTGCCAGTAGTCTCATCTACGCGGGGGCTTCGAGGAATGAGCAGTTCTTC; CDR3: CASSLIYAGASRNEQFF
D: NA; J: TRBJ1-1; size: NA; V: TRBV24-1; DNA: TGTGCCACCAGTGATTTTGGGAGTGAAGCTTTCTTT; CDR3: CATSDFGSEAFF
D: TRBD1; J: TRBJ2-1; size: once; V: TRBV7-7; DNA: TGTGCCAGCAGCCCGGACAGGGCCGCTGAGCAGTTCTTC; CDR3: CASSPDRAAEQFF
D: NA; J: TRBJ2-7; size: once; V: TRBV27; DNA: TGTGCCAGCAGTTTGGGCAGGACCTACGAGCAGTACTTC; CDR3: CASSLGRTYEQYF